This TCR beta chain was documented in a study of blood T cell repertoires in COVID-19. Study-level information: In each case, the material was cDNA or gDNA derived from T cells, B-cell-depleted T cells, or PBMCs.

Study processing details: For nucleated cells, counts were estimated from reference gene primer amplification. Sequenced by immunoSEQ multiplex PCR; TCRdb stores in-frame clones only, minus some. The V and J calls and clone size are taken from that table; D and trimming were inferred from the DNA. The sample carries a few hundred thousand clones, around four fifths recorded once. The trim removed 5 bases at V and 8 bases at J, leaving 11 bases unmatched. Germline V gives CDR1 SEHNR, CDR2 FQNEAQ (reference sequence). CDR3 length equals 15 residues. Seattle researchers signed up patients amid active infection and tracked them longitudinally.

The chain combines TRBV7-9 with TRBJ2-3, with 9 bases that match TRBD1. Specimen: peripheral blood. The source is a woman of 80 years or more with COVID-19, enrolled during active disease. The CDR3 nucleotides are TGTGCCAGCAGCCCGGGACAGGGAGAGGGTCGTACGCAGTATTTT. Its protein product is CASSPGQGEGRTQYF.